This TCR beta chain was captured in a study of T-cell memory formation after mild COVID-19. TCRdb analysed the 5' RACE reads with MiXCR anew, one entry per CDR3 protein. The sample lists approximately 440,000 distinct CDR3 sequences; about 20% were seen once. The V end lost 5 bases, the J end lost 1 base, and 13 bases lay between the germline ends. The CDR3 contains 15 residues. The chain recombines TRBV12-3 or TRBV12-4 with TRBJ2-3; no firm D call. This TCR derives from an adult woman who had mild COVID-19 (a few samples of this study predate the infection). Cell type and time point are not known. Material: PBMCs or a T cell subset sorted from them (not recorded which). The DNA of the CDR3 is TGTGCCAGCAGTGACCCCGAGTACCGCACAGATACGCAGTATTTT. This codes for CASSDPEYRTDTQYF.